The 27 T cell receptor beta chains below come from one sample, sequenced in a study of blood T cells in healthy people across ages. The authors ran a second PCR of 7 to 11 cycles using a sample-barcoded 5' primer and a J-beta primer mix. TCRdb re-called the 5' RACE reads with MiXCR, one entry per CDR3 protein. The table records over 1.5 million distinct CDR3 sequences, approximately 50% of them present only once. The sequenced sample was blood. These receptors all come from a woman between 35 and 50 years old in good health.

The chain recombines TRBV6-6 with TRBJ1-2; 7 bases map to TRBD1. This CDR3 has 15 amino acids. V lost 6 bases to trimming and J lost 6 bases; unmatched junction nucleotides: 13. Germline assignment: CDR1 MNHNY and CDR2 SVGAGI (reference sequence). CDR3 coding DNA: TGTGCCAGCAGCCCCACAGGGGCGCAGGGGAATGGCTACACCTTC. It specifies CASSPTGAQGNGYTF.

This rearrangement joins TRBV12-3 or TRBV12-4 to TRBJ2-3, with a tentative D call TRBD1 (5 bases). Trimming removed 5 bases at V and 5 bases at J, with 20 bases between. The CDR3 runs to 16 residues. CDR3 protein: CASSPISGRAGDTQYF. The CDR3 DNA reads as TGTGCCAGCAGTCCCATCTCGGGCAGGGCCGGAGATACGCAGTATTTT.

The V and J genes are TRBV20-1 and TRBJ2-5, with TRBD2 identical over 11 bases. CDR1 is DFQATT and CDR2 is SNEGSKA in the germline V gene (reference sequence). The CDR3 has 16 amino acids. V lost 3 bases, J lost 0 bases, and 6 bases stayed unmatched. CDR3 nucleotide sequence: TGCAGTGCTAGGCGCCTAGCGGGGGGTTACCAAGAGACCCAGTACTTC. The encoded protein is CSARRLAGGYQETQYF.

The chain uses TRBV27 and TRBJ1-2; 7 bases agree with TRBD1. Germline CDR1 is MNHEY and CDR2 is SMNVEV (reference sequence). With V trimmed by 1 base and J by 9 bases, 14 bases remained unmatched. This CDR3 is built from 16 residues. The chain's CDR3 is CASSLFWDRSSFSYTF. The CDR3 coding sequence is TGTGCCAGCAGTTTATTCTGGGACAGAAGTTCTTTTAGCTACACCTTC.

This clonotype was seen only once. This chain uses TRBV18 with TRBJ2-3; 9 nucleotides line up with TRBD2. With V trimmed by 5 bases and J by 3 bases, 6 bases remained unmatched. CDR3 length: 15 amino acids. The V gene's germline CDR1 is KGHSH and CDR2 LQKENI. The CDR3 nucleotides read TGTGCCAGCTCAAGAAGCGGGGGGCATACAGATACGCAGTATTTT. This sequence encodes CASSRSGGHTDTQYF.

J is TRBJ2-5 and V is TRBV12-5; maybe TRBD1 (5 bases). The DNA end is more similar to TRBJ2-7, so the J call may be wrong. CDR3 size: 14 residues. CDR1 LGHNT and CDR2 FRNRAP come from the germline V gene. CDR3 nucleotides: TGTGCTAGTGGTTTGCTGGCAGGGCGCTACGAGCAGTACTTC. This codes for CASGLLAGRYEQYF.

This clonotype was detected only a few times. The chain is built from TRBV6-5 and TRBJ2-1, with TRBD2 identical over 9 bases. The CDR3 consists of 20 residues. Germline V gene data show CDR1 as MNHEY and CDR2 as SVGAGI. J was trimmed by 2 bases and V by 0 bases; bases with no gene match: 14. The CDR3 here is CASSYSSSGESIGAYNEQFF. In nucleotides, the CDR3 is TGTGCCAGCAGTTACTCGTCTAGCGGGGAGTCCATAGGGGCCTACAATGAGCAGTTCTTC.

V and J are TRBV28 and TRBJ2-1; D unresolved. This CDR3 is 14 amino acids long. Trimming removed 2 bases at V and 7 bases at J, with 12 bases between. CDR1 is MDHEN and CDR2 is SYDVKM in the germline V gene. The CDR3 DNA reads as TGTGCCAGCAGTTTAAGGCGTAATGGAAATGAGCAGTTCTTC. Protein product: CASSLRRNGNEQFF.

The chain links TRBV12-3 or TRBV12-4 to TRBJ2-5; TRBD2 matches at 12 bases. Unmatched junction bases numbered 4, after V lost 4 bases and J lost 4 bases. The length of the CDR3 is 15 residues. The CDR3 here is CASSYGTSGPETQYF. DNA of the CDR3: TGTGCCAGCAGTTACGGGACTAGCGGGCCAGAGACCCAGTACTTC.

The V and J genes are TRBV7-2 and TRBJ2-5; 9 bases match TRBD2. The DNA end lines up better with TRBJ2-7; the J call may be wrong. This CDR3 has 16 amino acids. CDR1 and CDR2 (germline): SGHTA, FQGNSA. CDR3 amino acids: CASSLDSSGSLREQYF. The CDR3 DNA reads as TGTGCCAGCAGCTTAGATAGTAGCGGGAGTCTACGCGAGCAGTACTTC.

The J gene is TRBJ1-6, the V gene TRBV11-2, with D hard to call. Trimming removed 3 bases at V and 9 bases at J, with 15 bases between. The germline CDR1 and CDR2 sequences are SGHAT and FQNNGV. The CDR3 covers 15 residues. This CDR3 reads CASSFSREGGSPLHF. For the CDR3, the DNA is TGTGCCAGCAGCTTCAGCCGCGAGGGTGGTTCACCCCTCCACTTT.

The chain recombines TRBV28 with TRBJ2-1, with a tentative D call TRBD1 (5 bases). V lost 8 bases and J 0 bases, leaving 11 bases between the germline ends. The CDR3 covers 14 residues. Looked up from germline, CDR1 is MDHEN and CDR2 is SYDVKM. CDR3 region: CASYRQSSYNEQFF. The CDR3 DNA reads TGTGCCAGCTATCGACAGAGCTCCTACAATGAGCAGTTCTTC.

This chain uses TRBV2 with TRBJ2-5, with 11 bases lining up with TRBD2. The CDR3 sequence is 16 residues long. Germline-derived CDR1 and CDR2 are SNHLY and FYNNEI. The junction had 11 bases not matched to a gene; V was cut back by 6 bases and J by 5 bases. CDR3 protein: CASRLELAGDGETQYF. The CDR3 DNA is TGTGCCAGCAGGCTAGAACTAGCGGGGGATGGCGAGACCCAGTACTTC.

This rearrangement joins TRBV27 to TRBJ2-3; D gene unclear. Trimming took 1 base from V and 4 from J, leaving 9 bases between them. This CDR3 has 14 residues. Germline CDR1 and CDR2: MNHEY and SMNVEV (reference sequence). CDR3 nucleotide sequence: TGTGCCAGCAGTTTATTCTACCCTTCAGATACGCAGTATTTT. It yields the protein CASSLFYPSDTQYF.

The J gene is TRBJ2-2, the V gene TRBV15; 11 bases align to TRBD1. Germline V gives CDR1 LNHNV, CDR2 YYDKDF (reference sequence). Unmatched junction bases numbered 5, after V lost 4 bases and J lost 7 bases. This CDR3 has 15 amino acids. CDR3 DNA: TGTGCCACCAGCAAGGACAGGGGGCGGGTCGGGGAGCTGTTTTTT. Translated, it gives CATSKDRGRVGELFF.

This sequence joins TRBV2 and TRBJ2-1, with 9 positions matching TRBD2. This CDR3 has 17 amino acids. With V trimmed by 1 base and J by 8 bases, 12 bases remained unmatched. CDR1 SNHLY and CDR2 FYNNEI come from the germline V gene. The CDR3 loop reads CASSEGWVVAGVHEQFF. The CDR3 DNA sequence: TGTGCCAGCAGTGAAGGTTGGGTGGTAGCGGGGGTGCATGAGCAGTTCTTC.

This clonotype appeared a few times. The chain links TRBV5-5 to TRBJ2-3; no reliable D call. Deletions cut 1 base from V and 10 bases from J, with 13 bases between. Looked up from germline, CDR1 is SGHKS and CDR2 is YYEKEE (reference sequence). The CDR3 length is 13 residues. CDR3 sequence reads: CASSLRTAVAQYF. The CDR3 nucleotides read TGTGCCAGCAGCTTGAGAACAGCAGTCGCGCAGTATTTT.

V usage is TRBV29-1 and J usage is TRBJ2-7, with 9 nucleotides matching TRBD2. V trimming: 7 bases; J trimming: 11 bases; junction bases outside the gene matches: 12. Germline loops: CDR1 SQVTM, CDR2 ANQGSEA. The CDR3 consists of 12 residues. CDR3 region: CSAGGGAGLEYF. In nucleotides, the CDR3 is TGCAGCGCAGGCGGGGGGGCCGGACTCGAGTACTTC.

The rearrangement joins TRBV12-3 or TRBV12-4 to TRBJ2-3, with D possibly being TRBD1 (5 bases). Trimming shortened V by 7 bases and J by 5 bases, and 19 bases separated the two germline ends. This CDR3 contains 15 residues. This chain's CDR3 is CASTSNRNQGDTQYF. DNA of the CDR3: TGTGCCAGCACCTCGAACAGGAACCAAGGAGATACGCAGTATTTT.

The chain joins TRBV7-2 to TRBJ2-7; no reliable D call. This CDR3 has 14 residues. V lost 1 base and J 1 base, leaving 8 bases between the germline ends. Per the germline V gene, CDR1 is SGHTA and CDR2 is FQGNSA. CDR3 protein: CASSLERLSYEQYF. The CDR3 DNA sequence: TGTGCCAGCAGCTTAGAGCGTCTTTCCTACGAGCAGTACTTC.

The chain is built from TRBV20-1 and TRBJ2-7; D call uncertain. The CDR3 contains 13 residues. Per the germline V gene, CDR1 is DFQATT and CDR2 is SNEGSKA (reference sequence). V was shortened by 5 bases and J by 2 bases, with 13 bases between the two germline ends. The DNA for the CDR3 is TGCAGTGCTTCTAAGACTGGCACCTACGAGCAGTACTTC. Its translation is CSASKTGTYEQYF.

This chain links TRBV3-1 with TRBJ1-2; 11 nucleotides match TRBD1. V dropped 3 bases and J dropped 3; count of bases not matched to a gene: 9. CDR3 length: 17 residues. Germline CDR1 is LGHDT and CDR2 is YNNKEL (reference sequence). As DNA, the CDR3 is TGTGCCAGCAGCCAGCCAGGGACAGGGGGATTTTACTATGGCTACACCTTC. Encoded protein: CASSQPGTGGFYYGYTF.

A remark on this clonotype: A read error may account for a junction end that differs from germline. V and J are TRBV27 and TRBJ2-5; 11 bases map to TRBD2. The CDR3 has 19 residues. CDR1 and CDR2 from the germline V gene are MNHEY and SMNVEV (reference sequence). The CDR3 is CASDYLPLAGGLYQETRYF. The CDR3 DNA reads TGTGCCAGCGACTATCTACCTCTAGCGGGGGGACTGTACCAAGAGACCCGGTACTTC.

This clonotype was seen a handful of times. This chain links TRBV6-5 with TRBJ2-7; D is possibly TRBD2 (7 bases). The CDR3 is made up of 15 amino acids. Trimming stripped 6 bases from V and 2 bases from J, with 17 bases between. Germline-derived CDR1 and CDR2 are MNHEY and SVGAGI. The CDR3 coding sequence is TGTGCCAGCAGAACTGGGAGGGGGGAGACCTACGAGCAGTACTTC. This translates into CASRTGRGETYEQYF.

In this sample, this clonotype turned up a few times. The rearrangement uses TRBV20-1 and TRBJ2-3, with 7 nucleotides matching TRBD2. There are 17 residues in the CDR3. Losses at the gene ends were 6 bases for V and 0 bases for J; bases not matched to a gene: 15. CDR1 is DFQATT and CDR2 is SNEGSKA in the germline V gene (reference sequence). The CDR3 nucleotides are TGCAGTGCCTACCCCCTTGGGGGGGAAGAGAGCACAGATACGCAGTATTTT. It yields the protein CSAYPLGGEESTDTQYF.

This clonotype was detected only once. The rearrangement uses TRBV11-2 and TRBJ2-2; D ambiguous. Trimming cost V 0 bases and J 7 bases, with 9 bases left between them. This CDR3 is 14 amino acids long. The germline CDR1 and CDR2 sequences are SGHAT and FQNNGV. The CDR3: CASSLEGYGGELFF. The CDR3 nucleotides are TGTGCCAGCAGCTTAGAGGGATACGGCGGGGAGCTGTTTTTT. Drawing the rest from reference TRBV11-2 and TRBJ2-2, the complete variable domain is EAGVAQSPRYKIIEKRQSVAFWCNPISGHATLYWYQQILGQGPKLLIQFQNNGVVDDSQLPKDRFSAERLKGVDSTLKIQPAKLEDSAVYLCASSLEGYGGELFFGEGSRLTVL.

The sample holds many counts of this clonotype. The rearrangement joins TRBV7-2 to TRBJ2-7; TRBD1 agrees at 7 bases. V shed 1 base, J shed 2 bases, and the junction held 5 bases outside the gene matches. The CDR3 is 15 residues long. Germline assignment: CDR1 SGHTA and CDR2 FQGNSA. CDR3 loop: CASSLDGTVTYEQYF. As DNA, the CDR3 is TGTGCCAGCAGCTTAGATGGGACAGTCACCTACGAGCAGTACTTC.